One sample yielded the 23 T cell receptor beta chains listed below, sequenced in a study of human T cells and chemical hapten exposure. TCRdb recomputed calls from the RACE reads with MiXCR, one row per CDR3 protein. The table includes 350,000 to 400,000 distinct CDR3 sequences, 6% to 7% detected once. Specified time point: patch test 2, 6 weeks after DPC sensitization. Treatment here: therapeutic diphenylcyclopropenone sensitization with weekly scalp DPC. The sample was whole blood, taken in connection with sensitization to the hapten diphenylcyclopropenone (DPC). These receptor sequences come from a woman younger than 35 with alopecia areata. Some clones in this sample may be carry-over from other donors' samples.

This clonotype was counted many times. V gene TRBV5-6 combines with J gene TRBJ1-5, with D perhaps matching TRBD1 (5 bases). This CDR3 contains 16 residues. Trimming removed 1 base at V and 1 base at J, with 12 bases between. CDR1 and CDR2 from the germline V gene are SGHDT and YYEEEE. CDR3 in DNA: TGTGCCAGCAGCTTGATGTGGGGGGACAGCAATCAGCCCCAGCATTTT. This codes for CASSLMWGDSNQPQHF.

The chain uses TRBV6-5 and TRBJ2-2; 9 bases are shared with TRBD1. Trimming took 6 bases from V and 4 from J; bases not matched to a gene: 9. Germline V CDR1 and CDR2: MNHEY, SVGAGI. CDR3 size: 16 residues. DNA for the CDR3: TGTGCCAGCAGCCCCACCGGGACAGGGAGCACCGGGGAGCTGTTTTTT. This translates into CASSPTGTGSTGELFF.

This clonotype was counted only a few times. The chain combines TRBV7-9 with TRBJ1-2; a possible D gene is TRBD1 (6 bases). The CDR3 covers 17 residues. Germline CDR1 SEHNR, CDR2 FQNEAQ (reference sequence). V was clipped by 1 base and J by 4 bases, with 19 bases between them. The CDR3 bases are TGTGCCAGCAGCTTAGTACCCCGGGGGCCTTCCCTCTATGGCTACACCTTC. Encoded protein: CASSLVPRGPSLYGYTF.

This clonotype was seen at least ten times. The genes are TRBV12-3 or TRBV12-4 and TRBJ1-1, with D possibly being TRBD1 (5 bases). V lost 7 bases, J lost 3 bases, and 12 bases lay in between. The CDR3 spans 13 residues. CDR3 sequence (DNA): TGTGCCAGCACCATCCAACAGGACACTGAAGCTTTCTTT. Its translation: CASTIQQDTEAFF.

This clonotype was picked up many times. The V and J genes are TRBV5-1 and TRBJ1-1; 7 bases line up with TRBD1. With 3 bases clipped from V and 0 bases from J, the junction kept 8 bases outside the gene matches. Germline V CDR1 and CDR2: SGHRS, YFSETQ. The CDR3 length is 16 residues. CDR3 loop: CASSWGDRAMNTEAFF. The DNA for the CDR3 is TGCGCCAGCAGCTGGGGCGACAGGGCAATGAACACTGAAGCTTTCTTT.

In its sample, this clonotype was seen many times. V is TRBV20-1 and J is TRBJ1-2, with a possible D match to TRBD1 (5 bases). Germline CDR1 DFQATT, CDR2 SNEGSKA (reference sequence). The CDR3 contains 11 residues. With 6 bases removed from V and 9 bases from J, the gap between germline ends came to 14 bases. The CDR3 DNA sequence: TGCAGTGCCTCGCGACAGTCGCGCTACACCTTC. Its translation: CSASRQSRYTF.

This clonotype was recorded a few times. J is TRBJ2-7 and V is TRBV10-3; possibly TRBD2 for D (6 bases). Trimming removed 6 bases at V and 2 bases at J, with 8 bases between. Germline-derived CDR1 and CDR2 are ENHRY and SYGVKD. CDR3 length: 12 amino acids. The CDR3 nucleotides are TGTGCCATCAGGGCGGGGACCTACGAGCAGTACTTC. As protein: CAIRAGTYEQYF.

The sample holds many counts of this clonotype. The V gene is TRBV2, the J gene TRBJ2-7, with TRBD1 matching over 9 bases. The V and J ends lost 6 bases and 1 base, in that order; junction bases with no gene match: 4. This CDR3 comprises 14 residues. Germline loops: CDR1 SNHLY, CDR2 FYNNEI. CDR3 bases: TGTGCCAGCAGAACAGACAGGGGGTCCTACGAGCAGTACTTC. Translating it yields CASRTDRGSYEQYF.

This clonotype was seen repeatedly, ten times or more. The chain employs TRBV20-1 and TRBJ2-1; maybe TRBD2 (7 bases). In germline, CDR1 is DFQATT, CDR2 SNEGSKA (reference sequence). V was shortened by 6 bases and J by 5 bases, with 14 bases between the two germline ends. The CDR3 spans 13 residues. The CDR3 nucleotides are TGCAGTGCCCGCCCCGGGGGGCACAATGAGCAGTTCTTC. This sequence encodes CSARPGGHNEQFF.

In its sample, this clonotype was seen many times. The rearrangement links TRBV20-1 to TRBJ1-5; 7 bases map to TRBD1. This CDR3 has 15 residues. The germline V gene encodes CDR1 DFQATT and CDR2 SNEGSKA (reference sequence). V was clipped by 4 bases and J by 3 bases; unmatched bases: 9. CDR3 loop: CSANSQGGDNQPQHF. DNA for the CDR3: TGCAGTGCTAACTCCCAGGGGGGAGACAATCAGCCCCAGCATTTT.

In this sample, this clonotype turned up a few times. CDR3 DNA: TGTGCCAGCAGTAATCCAGGCGTCTCCTACGAGCAGTACTTC. The encoded protein is CASSNPGVSYEQYF. This rearrangement joins TRBV6-5 to TRBJ2-7; D remains unclear. The V gene lost 5 bases and the J gene lost 0 bases, with 11 bases spanning the gap. The length of the CDR3 is 14 residues. The V gene's germline CDR1 is MNHEY and CDR2 SVGAGI.

The J gene is TRBJ1-2, the V gene TRBV7-8; perhaps TRBD1 as D (5 bases). Trimming shortened V by 5 bases and J by 8 bases, and 24 bases separated the two germline ends. The CDR3 covers 16 residues. In germline, CDR1 is SGHVS, CDR2 FQNEAQ. CDR3 in amino acids: CASSINLGRGGVGYTF. The CDR3, as DNA: TGTGCCAGCAGCATAAACTTGGGCCGGGGCGGCGTCGGCTACACCTTC. Using reference TRBV7-8 and TRBJ1-2 for the parts outside the CDR3, the full variable domain is GAGVSQSPRYKVAKRGQDVALRCDPISGHVSLFWYQQALGQGPEFLTYFQNEAQLDKSGLPSDRFFAERPEGSVSTLKIQRTQQEDSAVYLCASSINLGRGGVGYTFGSGTRLTVV.

This clonotype appeared many times. This rearrangement joins TRBV27 to TRBJ1-2; 9 nucleotides align to TRBD1. CDR1 is MNHEY and CDR2 is SMNVEV in the germline V gene (reference sequence). J lost 6 bases, V lost 2 bases, and 1 base had no gene match. The CDR3 totals 13 residues. CDR3 DNA sequence: TGTGCCAGCAGTTTACGGGACAGGGATGGCTACACCTTC. Its translation: CASSLRDRDGYTF.

This clonotype has at least ten counts. V usage is TRBV11-1 and J usage is TRBJ2-2; the D call may be TRBD1 or TRBD2 (6 bases each). The V end lost 8 bases, the J end lost 3 bases, and 13 bases lay between the germline ends. Germline V gene data show CDR1 as SGHAT and CDR2 as FQDESV (reference sequence). This CDR3 comprises 14 residues. The chain's CDR3 is CASLRGADTGELFF. The CDR3 DNA is TGTGCCAGCCTGAGGGGGGCTGACACCGGGGAGCTGTTTTTT.

This clonotype was observed a handful of times. J is TRBJ2-2 and V is TRBV20-1; maybe TRBD2 (6 bases). The CDR3 consists of 13 residues. V gave up 6 bases and J gave up 4 bases, with 12 bases separating them. Germline-derived CDR1 and CDR2 are DFQATT and SNEGSKA (reference sequence). The CDR3 coding sequence is TGCAGTGCGTGGGCGGGGTCCACCGGGGAGCTGTTTTTT. This sequence encodes CSAWAGSTGELFF.

There are many counts of this clonotype. J is TRBJ2-2 and V is TRBV11-2; D gene ambiguous. This CDR3 contains 15 residues. V lost 3 bases to trimming and J lost 0 bases, with 8 bases between them. Germline V gene lookup returns CDR1 SGHAT and CDR2 FQNNGV. This CDR3 reads CASSFSLSNTGELFF. The CDR3 DNA is TGTGCCAGCAGCTTCAGCCTATCGAACACCGGGGAGCTGTTTTTT.

This clonotype was counted many times. V gene TRBV15 combines with J gene TRBJ1-3; D gene uncertain. This CDR3 spans 14 amino acids. Per the germline V gene, CDR1 is LNHNV and CDR2 is YYDKDF (reference sequence). Trimming left V 1 base short and J 0 bases short, with 4 bases between. CDR3 sequence reads: CATSRGGSGNTIYF. CDR3 DNA sequence: TGTGCCACCAGCAGAGGCGGCTCTGGAAACACCATATATTTT.

The chain employs TRBV6-2 or TRBV6-3 and TRBJ2-7; TRBD1 agrees at 12 bases. J lost 2 bases, V lost 6 bases, and 11 bases had no gene match. CDR1 and CDR2 from the germline V gene are MNHEY and SVGEGT. CDR3 length equals 17 residues. The CDR3 is CASREGTGGFSPYEQYF. CDR3 nucleotides: TGTGCCAGCAGAGAGGGGACAGGGGGCTTTTCTCCCTACGAGCAGTACTTC.

This clonotype was recorded many times. This chain links TRBV4-1 with TRBJ1-1, with D perhaps TRBD1 (5 bases). The CDR3 runs to 14 residues. Germline lookup yields CDR1 MGHRA and CDR2 YSYEKL. Trimming removed 2 bases from V and 1 base from J, with 8 bases in between. In DNA, the CDR3 is TGCGCCAGCAGCCAACCAGGGACGAACACTGAAGCTTTCTTT. Amino acid sequence: CASSQPGTNTEAFF.

This clonotype was picked up one time. The chain couples TRBV7-2 to TRBJ1-5; D is undetermined. The CDR3 is 14 residues long. Germline CDR1 is SGHTA and CDR2 is FQGNSA. The V and J ends lost 1 base and 5 bases respectively, with 9 bases between them. The CDR3 loop reads CASSLDGLDQPQHF. CDR3 DNA: TGTGCCAGCAGCTTAGACGGACTAGATCAGCCCCAGCATTTT.

In this sample, this clonotype turned up many times. This chain connects TRBV19 to TRBJ1-5; D is unresolved. Germline V lookup: CDR1 LNHDA, CDR2 SQIVND (reference sequence). Trimming removed 8 bases from V and 6 bases from J, with 8 bases in between. The length of the CDR3 is 11 residues. The CDR3 DNA sequence: TGTGCCAGTGGAAGGGCTCAGCCCCAGCATTTT. This codes for CASGRAQPQHF.

This clonotype showed up many times. The chain is built from TRBV6-2 or TRBV6-3 and TRBJ1-5, with 7 bases fitting TRBD1. This CDR3 spans 14 amino acids. Germline CDR1 reads MNHEY; CDR2 reads SVGEGT. The V gene end was trimmed by 7 bases and the J gene end by 3 bases; junction bases not matched to a gene: 6. For the CDR3, the DNA is TGTGCCAGCATCCCAGGGGGGACCAATCAGCCCCAGCATTTT. Translation: CASIPGGTNQPQHF.

V usage is TRBV4-1 and J usage is TRBJ2-1; D might be TRBD1 (6 bases). Trimming removed 1 base from V and 2 bases from J, with 12 bases in between. The CDR3 spans 16 residues. CDR1 is MGHRA and CDR2 is YSYEKL in the germline V gene. The CDR3 bases are TGCGCCAGCAGCCAAGGAGGGACACGAGCCTACAATGAGCAGTTCTTC. Its protein is CASSQGGTRAYNEQFF.